This is a list of T cell receptor beta chains from one sample in a study of CD4 T cells in relation to SARS-CoV-2 and coronaviruses. For these receptors, no antigen is known. Profiling relied on immunoSEQ multiplex PCR, and the TCRdb table lists in-frame clones only, not all of them. The table lists about 31,000 clones, roughly 82% of them singletons. Sequencing was carried out using memory CD4+ T cells from PBMCs, cultured in vitro. These receptors were taken from an adult with COVID-19. Both conserved end residues are part of each CDR3. D genes are given only for firm matches. Some rows mark clone size as missing; the rest say once, few, many or name a class of expanded clone.

TRBV7-2,TRBD2,TRBJ2-7,NA,TGTGCCAGCAGTCCTAGGACTAGTTCCTACGAGCAGTACTTC,CASSPRTSSYEQYF
TRBV5-4,NA,TRBJ1-4,few,TGTGCCAGCAGTCCAGATTCAACTAATGAAAAACTGTTTTTT,CASSPDSTNEKLFF
TRBV11-2,NA,TRBJ1-3,NA,TGTGCCAGCAGCTCAGGGTTTAACGGAAACACCATATATTTT,CASSSGFNGNTIYF
TRBV2,TRBD1,TRBJ2-1,NA,TGTGCCAGCAGTCGGGACAGGTACTCCTACAATGAGCAGTTCTTC,CASSRDRYSYNEQFF
TRBV7-3,NA,TRBJ2-1,once,TGTGCCAGCAGTCCCCGTTACTTAGATGAGCAGTTCTTC,CASSPRYLDEQFF
TRBV6-6,NA,TRBJ1-1,NA,TGTGCCAGTCGACTCAGGGAGGTGGGGTACACTGAAGCTTTCTTT,CASRLREVGYTEAFF
TRBV3-1/TRBV3-2,NA,TRBJ2-6,NA,TGTGCCAGCAGCCAAGGTGGGGCCAACGTCCTGACTTTC,CASSQGGANVLTF
TRBV7-3,NA,TRBJ1-1,NA,TGTGCCAGCTCCAAAGGGAGTAACACTGAAGCTTTCTTT,CASSKGSNTEAFF
TRBV6-1,NA,TRBJ2-7,NA,TGTGCCAGCAGTGAACCTGGGGGGGCTGACGAGCAGTACTTC,CASSEPGGADEQYF
TRBV11-2,TRBD2,TRBJ2-7,NA,TGTGCCAGCAGCTTAGATGCAGCGGGAGTCTACGAGCAGTACTTC,CASSLDAAGVYEQYF
TRBV7-3,TRBD2,TRBJ2-1,NA,TGTGCCAGCAGCCCCACAATAGCGGGAGGGGAGCAGTTCTTC,CASSPTIAGGEQFF
TRBV6-2/TRBV6-3,NA,TRBJ1-6,once,TGTGCCAGCAGTTACGAGAGCTCCTATAATTCACCCCTCCACTTT,CASSYESSYNSPLHF
TRBV6-4,NA,TRBJ2-7,NA,TGTGCCAGCAGTGTAAGCGCTGGGGAAACCTACGAGCAGTACTTC,CASSVSAGETYEQYF
TRBV24-1,NA,TRBJ2-5,NA,TGTGCCACCAGTGATCCGTCGGGTTTGGGCAGGGAGACCCAGTACTTC,CATSDPSGLGRETQYF
TRBV4-3,TRBD1,TRBJ1-1,NA,TGCGCCAGCAGCCAAGGGACAGGGATGGCTTTCTTT,CASSQGTGMAFF
TRBV5-1,TRBD2,TRBJ2-3,NA,TGCGCCAGCAGCCCCGAACTAGCGCGCACAGATACGCAGTATTTT,CASSPELARTDTQYF
TRBV6-2/TRBV6-3,TRBD1,TRBJ2-5,NA,TGTGCCAGCAGTTACCTTACCGGGACAGGGCTGAGGCAAGAGACCCAGTACTTC,CASSYLTGTGLRQETQYF
TRBV18,NA,TRBJ2-7,NA,TGTGCCAGCTCCCTCGAGGTCGACGAGCAGTACTTC,CASSLEVDEQYF
TRBV14,NA,TRBJ2-5,NA,TGTGCCAGCAGCCAAGCTCGAGGAGGCGGAGAGACCCAGTACTTC,CASSQARGGGETQYF
TRBV7-7,NA,TRBJ2-7,NA,TGTGCTAGCAGCTTTCGGGATGGTTACGAGCAGTACTTC,CASSFRDGYEQYF
TRBV10-3,NA,TRBJ2-2,NA,TGTGCCATCAGTGAGTCACACAATTTAAACACCGGGGAGCTGTTTTTT,CAISESHNLNTGELFF
TRBV5-8,NA,TRBJ2-1,NA,TGTGCCAGCAGCTTTCTGGGCTCGAGCTCCTACAATGAGCAGTTCTTC,CASSFLGSSSYNEQFF
TRBV11-3,NA,TRBJ1-5,few,TGTGCCAGCGCCCCGGGCGACCCTAGCAATCAGCCCCAGCATTTT,CASAPGDPSNQPQHF
TRBV27,NA,TRBJ1-1,NA,TGTGCCAGCAGTTTGAGAATGAACACTGAAGCTTTCTTT,CASSLRMNTEAFF
TRBV5-1,NA,TRBJ1-3,NA,TGCGCCAGCAGCTTGGCCGGCAGCTCTGGAAACACCATATATTTT,CASSLAGSSGNTIYF
TRBV18,NA,TRBJ2-3,NA,TGTGCCAGCTCACCCCCCTCCGGGAGCACAGATACGCAGTATTTT,CASSPPSGSTDTQYF
TRBV19,TRBD1,TRBJ1-4,NA,TGTGCCAGTAGTCCGACAGGGACTAATGAAAAACTGTTTTTT,CASSPTGTNEKLFF
TRBV6-2/TRBV6-3,NA,TRBJ2-1,once,TGTGCCAGCAGTTATACCGGTGAGCAGTTCTTC,CASSYTGEQFF
TRBV21-1,NA,TRBJ1-1,few,TGTGCCAGCAGGACGGGGGGTGAAGCTTTCTTT,CASRTGGEAFF